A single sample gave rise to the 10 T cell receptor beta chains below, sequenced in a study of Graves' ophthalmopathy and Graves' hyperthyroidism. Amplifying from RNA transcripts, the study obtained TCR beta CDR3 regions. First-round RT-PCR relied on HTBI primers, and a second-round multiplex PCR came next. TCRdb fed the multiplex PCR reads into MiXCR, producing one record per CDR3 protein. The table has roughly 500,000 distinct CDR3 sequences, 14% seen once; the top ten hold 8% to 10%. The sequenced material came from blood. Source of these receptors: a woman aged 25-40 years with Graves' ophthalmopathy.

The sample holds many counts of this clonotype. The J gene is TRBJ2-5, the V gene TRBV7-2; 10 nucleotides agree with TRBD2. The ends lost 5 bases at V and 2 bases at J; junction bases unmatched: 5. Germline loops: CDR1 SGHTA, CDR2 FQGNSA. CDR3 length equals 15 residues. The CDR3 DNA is TGTGCCAGCAGCCAAGGACTAGCGGCGCAAGAGACCCAGTACTTC. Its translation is CASSQGLAAQETQYF.

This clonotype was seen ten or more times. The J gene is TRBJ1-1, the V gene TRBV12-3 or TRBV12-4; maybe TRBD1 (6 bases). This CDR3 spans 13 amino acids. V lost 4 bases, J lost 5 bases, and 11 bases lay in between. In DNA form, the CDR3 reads TGTGCCAGCAGTTGGCAAGGGGGGACTGAAGCTTTCTTT. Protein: CASSWQGGTEAFF.

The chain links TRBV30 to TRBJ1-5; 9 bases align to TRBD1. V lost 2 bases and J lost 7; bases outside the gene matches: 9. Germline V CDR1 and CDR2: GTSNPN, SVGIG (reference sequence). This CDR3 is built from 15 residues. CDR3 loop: CAWSITGGDGQPQHF. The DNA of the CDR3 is TGTGCCTGGAGTATCACAGGGGGCGATGGGCAGCCCCAGCATTTT.

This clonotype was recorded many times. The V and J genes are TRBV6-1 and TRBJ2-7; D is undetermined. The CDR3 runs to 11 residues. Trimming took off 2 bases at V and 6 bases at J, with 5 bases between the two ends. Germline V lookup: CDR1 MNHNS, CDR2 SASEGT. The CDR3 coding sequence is TGTGCCAGCAGTGAAATCCTCGAGCAGTACTTC. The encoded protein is CASSEILEQYF.

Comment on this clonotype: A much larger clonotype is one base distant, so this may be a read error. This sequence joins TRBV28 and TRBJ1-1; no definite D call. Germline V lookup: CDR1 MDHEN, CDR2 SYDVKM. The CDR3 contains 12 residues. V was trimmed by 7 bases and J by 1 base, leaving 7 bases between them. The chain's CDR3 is CASNEENTEAFF. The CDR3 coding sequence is TGTGCCAGCAACGAAGAGAACACTGAAGCTTTCTTT.

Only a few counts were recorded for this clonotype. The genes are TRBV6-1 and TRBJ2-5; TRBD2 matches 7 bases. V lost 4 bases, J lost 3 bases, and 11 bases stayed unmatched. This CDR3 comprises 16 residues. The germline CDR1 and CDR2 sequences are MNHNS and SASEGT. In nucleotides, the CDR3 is TGTGCCAGCAGTGGTCCGGGGCGGGGGACCAAAGAGACCCAGTACTTC. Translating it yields CASSGPGRGTKETQYF.

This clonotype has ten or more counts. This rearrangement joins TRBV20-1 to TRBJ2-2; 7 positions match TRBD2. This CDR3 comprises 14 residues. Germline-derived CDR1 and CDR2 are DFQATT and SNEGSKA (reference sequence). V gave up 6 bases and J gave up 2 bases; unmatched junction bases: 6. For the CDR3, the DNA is TGCAGTGCCCCGGGACTACCCAACACCGGGGAGCTGTTTTTT. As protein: CSAPGLPNTGELFF.

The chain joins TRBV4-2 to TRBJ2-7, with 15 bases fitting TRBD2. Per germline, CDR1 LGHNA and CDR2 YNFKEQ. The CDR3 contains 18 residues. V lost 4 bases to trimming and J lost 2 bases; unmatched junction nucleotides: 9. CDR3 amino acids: CASSPGLAGGTRPYEQYF. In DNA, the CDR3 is TGTGCCAGCAGCCCGGGACTAGCGGGAGGAACTAGGCCCTACGAGCAGTACTTC.

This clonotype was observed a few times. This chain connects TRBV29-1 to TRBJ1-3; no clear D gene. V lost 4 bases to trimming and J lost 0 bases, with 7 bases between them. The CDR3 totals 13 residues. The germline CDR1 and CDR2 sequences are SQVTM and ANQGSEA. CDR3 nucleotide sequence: TGCAGCGTTGTAAGTCTCTCTGGAAACACCATATATTTT. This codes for CSVVSLSGNTIYF. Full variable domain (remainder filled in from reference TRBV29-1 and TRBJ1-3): SAVISQKPSRDICQRGTSLTIQCQVDSQVTMMFWYRQQPGQSLTLIATANQGSEATYESGFVIDKFPISRPNLTFSTLTVSNMSPEDSSIYLCSVVSLSGNTIYFGEGSWLTVV.

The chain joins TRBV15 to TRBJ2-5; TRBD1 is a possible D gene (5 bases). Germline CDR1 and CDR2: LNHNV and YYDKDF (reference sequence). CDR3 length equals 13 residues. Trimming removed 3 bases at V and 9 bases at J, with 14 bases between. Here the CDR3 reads CATSRPDEGAQYF. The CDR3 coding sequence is TGTGCCACCAGCAGGCCGGATGAAGGGGCCCAGTACTTC.